This entry describes one TCR beta chain. The antigen it binds to is not known. No quality values exist for individual bases; no much larger clone is one base distant. Trimming accounts for 4 bases at V and 1 base at J, while the number of junction bases matched to no gene is 6. CDR1 and CDR2 (SGHRS, YFSETQ) derive from the germline V gene. The CDR3 starts with the cysteine, ends with the phenylalanine, and has 15 residues. The retained sequence is limited to the CDR3, 45 bases, with the frame set at the first base. Each collaborating institution followed its own protocols to collect whole blood in K2EDTA tubes. For TCRbeta analysis, collaborators shipped samples in one of three forms: frozen whole blood, isolated PBMCs, or DNA extracted from either of those sample types. This record belongs to a study of blood T cell repertoires in COVID-19 (dated by TCRdb to about 2020). Turning to the overall study: Samples covering the acute and convalescent phases of COVID-19 were provided by collaborators in the United States, Italy and Spain. The repertoires were made available in a free public database intended to serve as a resource for research on the immune response to SARS-CoV-2. Sample metadata almost always included a de-identified subject ID, COVID-19 status, age in years and sex. HLA class I and class II types, where available, came from metadata supplied by the sample provider rather than from assay-based typing. The dataset comprised deeply sampled blood TCRbeta repertoires from subjects exposed to, actively infected with, or recovered from COVID-19. Samples were obtained from the ongoing ImmuneRACE study (first 160 participants) and from 1,200 or so subjects provided by 6 global collaborators. The material from the prospective study consisted of cDNA or gDNA derived from T cells, B-cell-depleted T cells, or PBMCs. Overall study results and their limits: The amount of clinical and demographic metadata varied by source and participant and was provided uncurated.

TCRbeta CDR3 regions were amplified from genomic DNA using the immunoSEQ Assay, a bias-controlled multiplex PCR. Under the source paper's analysis protocol: The number of nucleated cells in each sample was estimated by amplification of reference gene primers within the assay. To quantify the absolute abundance of each unique TCRbeta CDR3 rearrangement, sequence reads were collapsed and filtered. For each sample, productive Simpson clonality was calculated by taking the square root of Simpson's diversity index across productive rearrangements. Held by TCRdb, this immuneACCESS table contains in-frame sequences only and omits some clones. Under half of the omission traces to an unresolved V gene where checked; the cause of the rest is unknown. Clone size and the V and J calls come from that table; the DNA yielded D and trimming. The sample table contains about 190,000 clones; only one count was recorded for roughly 90% of them. The top ten clones comprise under 2% of the sample.

The V gene is TRBV5-1 and the J gene is TRBJ2-3; TRBD1 lines up with 7 middle nucleotides. The clonotype comes from a man younger than 35 with active or convalescent COVID-19. Sequencing was performed on peripheral blood. The CDR3 amino acid sequence is: CASSPTGFGTDTQYF. The DNA sequence reads TGCGCCAGCAGCCCGACAGGGTTTGGCACAGATACGCAGTATTTT.